Sequencing of this T cell receptor (beta chain) was carried out in a study of T cells in narcolepsy. Study background: Enrolled donors included narcolepsy type 1 or type 2 patients and healthy controls.

Libraries were prepared by immunoSEQ multiplex PCR; TCRdb keeps only in-frame clonotypes and omits some of them. In the table there are around 30,000 clones, about 77% of which are singletons. Study-wide results and caveats: Comparing one patient's CSF and blood CD4+ clonotypes highlighted HCRT- and TRIB2-specific autoreactive clonotypes. No autoreactive T cell clone sequences appeared in some memory CD4+ repertoires. Reportedly, autoreactive clonotypes were serially detected in patients' blood but not controls'.

Points on this clone: Antigen unknown.

Per germline, CDR1 LNHDA and CDR2 SQIVND (reference sequence). The CDR3 has 14 residues. With V trimmed by 5 bases and J by 1 base, 4 bases remained unmatched. This clonotype was sampled from a human donor with narcolepsy. Sequenced: CD45RA- memory CD4+ T cells from PBMCs. This chain links TRBV19 with TRBJ1-1; 7 nucleotides agree with TRBD1. The CDR3, as DNA: TGTGCCAGTAGTCCGGGGACAGCGAACACTGAAGCTTTCTTT. Its protein product is CASSPGTANTEAFF.